What follows is one T cell receptor (beta chain) and its context. The record originates from a study of blood T cell repertoires in COVID-19. Trimming pared 3 bases from V and 0 bases from J, leaving 17 bases between. The CDR3 totals 17 residues. The germline V gene has CDR1 SNHLY and CDR2 FYNNEI. Repertoires were generated with immunoSEQ multiplex PCR, while TCRdb's copy carries only in-frame clones and drops some. The sample records some 70,000 clones, 75% to 90% being singletons. The sample taken for sequencing was peripheral blood. The source of this sequence is a human donor in a cohort sampled during active COVID-19. The chain combines TRBV2 with TRBJ1-1, with D possibly matching TRBD1 (5 bases). Written as DNA, the CDR3 is TGTGCCAGCAGTGATTCGTCAGACGGGGGGGTGAACACTGAAGCTTTCTTT. This gives the protein CASSDSSDGGVNTEAFF.